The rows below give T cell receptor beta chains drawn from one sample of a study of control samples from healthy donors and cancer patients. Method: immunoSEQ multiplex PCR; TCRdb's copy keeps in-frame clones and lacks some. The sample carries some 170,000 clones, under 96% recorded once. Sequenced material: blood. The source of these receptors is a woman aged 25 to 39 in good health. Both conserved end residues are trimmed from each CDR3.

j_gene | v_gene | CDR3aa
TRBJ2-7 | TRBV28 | ASSTSGFLAHEQY
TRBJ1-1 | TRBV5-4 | ASMPGQGFMNTEAF
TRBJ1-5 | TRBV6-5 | ASTGQGRDQPQH
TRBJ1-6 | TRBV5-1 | ASSLVTRGVGNSPLH
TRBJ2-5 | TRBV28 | ASRLDRGWQETQY
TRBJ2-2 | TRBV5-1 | ASSLQGPNTGELF
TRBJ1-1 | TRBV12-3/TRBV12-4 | ASTFRGSTEAF
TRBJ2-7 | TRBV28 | ASSLTGRYEQY
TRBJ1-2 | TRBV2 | ASGQESYGYT
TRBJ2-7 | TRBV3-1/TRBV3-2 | ASSLSSLYEQY
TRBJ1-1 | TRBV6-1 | ASSEGENTEAF
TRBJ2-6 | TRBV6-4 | ASSADSSGANVLT
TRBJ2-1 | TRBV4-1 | ASSHGQVGFDEQF
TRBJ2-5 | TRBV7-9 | ASSLTSGYQETQY
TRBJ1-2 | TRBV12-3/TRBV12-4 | ASSFGQQGRYT
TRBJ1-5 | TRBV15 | ATSSPGTLNQPQH
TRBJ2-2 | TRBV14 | ASSQGGGTHGGELF
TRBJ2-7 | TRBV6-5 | ASSSSDAHEQY
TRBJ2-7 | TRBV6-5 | ASGRGRNEQY
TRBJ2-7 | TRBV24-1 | ATSDYHGEQY
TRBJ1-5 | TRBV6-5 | ASNQGTWQQPQH
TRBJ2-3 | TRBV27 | ASSLGLGTDTQY
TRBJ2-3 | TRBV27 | ASSPAGISTDTQY
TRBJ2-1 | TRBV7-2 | ASSPEGTLPYNEQF
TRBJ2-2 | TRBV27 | ASSHWTSGGISTGELF
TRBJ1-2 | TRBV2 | ASSLKPGQGLIYGYT
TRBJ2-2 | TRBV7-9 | ASSETPASAGELF
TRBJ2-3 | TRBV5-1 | ASVLVGGRDTQY
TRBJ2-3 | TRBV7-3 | ASSQGLAGGADTQY